A single sample gave rise to the 22 T cell receptor beta chains below, sequenced in a study of metastatic and nonmetastatic thyroid tumors. Using MiXCR, TCRdb re-called clones from the PCR reads. The table has 12,000 or so clones, under 30% seen once. Among the patients, none had received any treatment before thyroid surgery. Sequenced sample: adjacent normal tissue. These receptors were taken from a male donor with papillary thyroid cancer or a benign thyroid nodule (not recorded which). Some clones in this sample may be carry-over from other donors' samples.

The chain has TRBV3-1 and TRBJ2-1, with D perhaps being TRBD1 or TRBD2 (5 bases each). CDR1 and CDR2 from the germline V gene are LGHDT and YNNKEL (reference sequence). The CDR3 contains 13 residues. Trimming took 3 bases from V and 6 from J, leaving 9 bases between them. CDR3 amino acids: CASSHRAGNEQFF. Written as DNA, the CDR3 is TGTGCCAGCAGCCACAGGGCGGGCAATGAGCAGTTCTTC.

In its sample, this clone was seen many times. The rearrangement uses TRBV4-1 and TRBJ2-7, with 10 bases that match TRBD2. Germline lookup yields CDR1 MGHRA and CDR2 YSYEKL. V lost 0 bases and J lost 3; bases outside the gene matches: 5. The CDR3 runs to 16 residues. As DNA, the CDR3 is TGCGCCAGCAGCCAAGATGACCTAGCGGGGGTCTACGAGCAGTACTTC. Its translation: CASSQDDLAGVYEQYF.

Concerning this clone itself: Its ends do not fully match the called genes, so a read error is possible. The chain joins TRBV5-1 to TRBJ2-7; 7 nucleotides align to TRBD2. This CDR3 is built from 13 residues. Per germline, CDR1 SGHRS and CDR2 YFSETQ. CDR3 nucleotides: TGCGCCAGCAGCTTGCTCGGGGACTACGAGCGGTACTTC. This codes for CASSLLGDYERYF.

Only a few counts were recorded for this clone. The chain carries TRBV2 and TRBJ1-5, with a possible D match to TRBD1 (5 bases). The CDR3 is made up of 14 amino acids. Deletions cut 4 bases from V and 2 bases from J, with 9 bases between. Per germline, CDR1 SNHLY and CDR2 FYNNEI. DNA of the CDR3: TGTGCCAGCAGTGTGGGGGAGGGCAATCAGCCCCAGCATTTT. Translation: CASSVGEGNQPQHF.

In this sample, this clone is medium-sized. The genes are TRBV12-5 and TRBJ2-2; D remains unclear. This CDR3 has 16 residues. V was trimmed by 1 base and J by 6 bases, leaving 15 bases between them. Germline CDR1 LGHNT, CDR2 FRNRAP. The CDR3 is CASGLETEPSAGELFF. The CDR3 nucleotides are TGTGCTAGTGGTTTGGAGACCGAGCCTTCGGCCGGGGAGCTGTTTTTT.

The V gene is TRBV5-1, the J gene TRBJ2-3; 7 positions match TRBD1. This CDR3 region has 14 residues. The V gene's germline CDR1 is SGHRS and CDR2 YFSETQ. The trim removed 4 bases at V and 1 base at J, leaving 3 bases unmatched. DNA for the CDR3: TGCGCCAGCAGCACCGGACAGGGCACAGATACGCAGTATTTT. Translated: CASSTGQGTDTQYF. Full variable domain (remainder filled in from reference TRBV5-1 and TRBJ2-3): KAGVTQTPRYLIKTRGQQVTLSCSPISGHRSVSWYQQTPGQGLQFLFEYFSETQRNKGNFPGRFSGRQFSNSRSEMNVSTLELGDSALYLCASSTGQGTDTQYFGPGTRLTVL.

This clone was counted a few times. This chain uses TRBV10-1 with TRBJ2-7; 8 positions agree with TRBD1. Germline-derived CDR1 and CDR2 are WNHNN and SYGVQD (reference sequence). V was pared by 8 bases and J by 5 bases, with 14 bases of the junction left unmatched. The CDR3 loop spans 15 amino acids. The CDR3 reads CASARTGSWGDEQYF. Here the CDR3 DNA reads TGCGCCAGCGCACGGACAGGGTCCTGGGGTGACGAGCAGTACTTC.

This rearrangement joins TRBV9 to TRBJ2-3; unclear D gene. The V end was cut by 0 bases, the J end by 3 bases, with 14 bases between. Per the germline V gene, CDR1 is SGDLS and CDR2 is YYNGEE. This CDR3 has 16 amino acids. The CDR3 spells CASSVEWQVLTDTQYF. The CDR3 coding sequence is TGTGCCAGCAGCGTAGAATGGCAGGTCCTTACAGATACGCAGTATTTT.

V usage is TRBV19 and J usage is TRBJ2-1, with D possibly matching TRBD2 (7 bases). This CDR3 comprises 13 residues. Germline CDR1 reads LNHDA; CDR2 reads SQIVND (reference sequence). V lost 3 bases, J lost 8 bases, and 11 bases lay in between. DNA for the CDR3: TGTGCCAGTAGTATCGGGGGGCCCCATGAGCAGTTCTTC. It yields the protein CASSIGGPHEQFF.

Relative to its sample, this clone is medium-sized. The J gene is TRBJ1-5, the V gene TRBV5-6, with TRBD1 as a possible D gene (6 bases). The CDR3 extends over 15 amino acids. The V end was cut by 1 base, the J end by 5 bases, with 13 bases between. CDR1 and CDR2 (germline): SGHDT, YYEEEE. CDR3 residues: CASSLTGRVDQPQHF. In nucleotides, the CDR3 is TGTGCCAGCAGCTTGACAGGGAGGGTGGATCAGCCCCAGCATTTT.

This clone is judged medium-sized. Written as DNA, the CDR3 is TGTGCCAGCAGCGTAGGAGGGACAGTCTCCTACAATGAGCAGTTCTTC. It is translated as CASSVGGTVSYNEQFF. The genes are TRBV9 and TRBJ2-1; 7 nucleotides match TRBD1. V lost 0 bases to trimming and J lost 0 bases; unmatched junction nucleotides: 3. Germline CDR1 and CDR2: SGDLS and YYNGEE. The CDR3 sequence is 16 residues long.

There are a few counts of this clone. The chain joins TRBV6-4 to TRBJ2-1; D not resolved. CDR3 length: 13 residues. Deletions cut 4 bases from V and 4 bases from J, with 8 bases between. Germline assignment: CDR1 MRHNA and CDR2 SNTAGT. The CDR3 reads CASSADTYNEQFF. CDR3 bases: TGTGCCAGCAGTGCCGACACTTACAATGAGCAGTTCTTC.

This chain links TRBV12-3 or TRBV12-4 with TRBJ2-5; D may correspond to TRBD1 or TRBD2 (5 bases each). The germline V and J ends were trimmed by 6 bases and 6 bases, with 17 bases remaining between them. The CDR3 length is 14 residues. The CDR3 bases are TGTGCCAGCAGACTGGGACCCTCCCCGAAGACCCAGTACTTC. Amino acids: CASRLGPSPKTQYF.

This clone was observed a handful of times. The genes are TRBV6-2 or TRBV6-3 and TRBJ2-3; TRBD2 agrees at 11 bases. Trimming at V came to 6 bases and at J to 3 bases, leaving 5 bases not matched to a gene. The germline gives CDR1 MNHEY, CDR2 SVGEGT. The CDR3 has 15 residues. CDR3 coding DNA: TGTGCCAGCAGCCTTAGCGGGAGGGGAACAGATACGCAGTATTTT. Amino acid sequence: CASSLSGRGTDTQYF.

The V call is TRBV20-1, the J call TRBJ1-4, with unresolved D. Germline CDR1 reads DFQATT; CDR2 reads SNEGSKA (reference sequence). Trimming pared 6 bases from V and 0 bases from J, leaving 11 bases between. This CDR3 is 14 amino acids long. In nucleotides, the CDR3 is TGCAGTGCCACGAAACATTCAACTAATGAAAAACTGTTTTTT. Amino acid sequence: CSATKHSTNEKLFF.

The chain has TRBV12-3 or TRBV12-4 and TRBJ1-1; TRBD1 might be the D (5 bases). There are 14 residues in the CDR3. The germline V and J ends were trimmed by 3 bases and 1 base, with 9 bases remaining between them. In DNA, the CDR3 is TGTGCCAGCAGTTTCGTGGGGACGAACACTGAAGCTTTCTTT. Residues: CASSFVGTNTEAFF.

A remark on this clone: The final CDR3 position lacks the conserved phenylalanine or tryptophan, pointing to a likely read error. No DNA is shown, since the ends of the CDR3 on it are uncertain; the CDR3 is the one TCRdb lists. This rearrangement joins TRBV5-1 to TRBJ2-2. Germline V CDR1 and CDR2: SGHRS, YFSETQ. The CDR3 spans 8 residues, counting both ends. The chain's CDR3 is CASSLATG.

The rearrangement links TRBV7-9 to TRBJ1-3; a weak D match, TRBD1 (5 bases). The CDR3 has 14 residues. From germline, CDR1 is SEHNR and CDR2 FQNEAQ (reference sequence). The ends were cut back, 5 bases at V and 2 bases at J, with 10 bases in the middle. CDR3 in amino acids: CASSTGQTGNTIYF. CDR3 nucleotides: TGTGCCAGCAGCACTGGACAAACTGGAAACACCATATATTTT.

The table lists this clone with a count of one. The chain joins TRBV3-1 to TRBJ2-7, with 7 bases matching TRBD1. The CDR3 extends over 13 amino acids. Germline V CDR1 and CDR2: LGHDT, YNNKEL (reference sequence). The V gene end was trimmed by 3 bases and the J gene end by 5 bases; junction bases not matched to a gene: 4. CDR3 sequence reads: CASSQSRGNEQYF. The CDR3 DNA is TGTGCCAGCAGCCAGAGCAGGGGGAACGAGCAGTACTTC.

DNA of the CDR3: TGTGCCAGCAGTGCCTCAACTCGGAATTCACCCCTCCACTTT. It translates to CASSASTRNSPLHF. The V call is TRBV2, the J call TRBJ1-6; D gene uncertain. Trimming left V 4 bases short and J 7 bases short, with 11 bases between. CDR1 is SNHLY and CDR2 is FYNNEI in the germline V gene. CDR3 length: 14 residues.

This clone appeared a few times. The rearrangement links TRBV2 to TRBJ2-7, with D tentatively TRBD1 or TRBD2 (5 bases each). CDR1 is SNHLY, CDR2 FYNNEI, per germline. V gave up 8 bases and J gave up 3 bases, with 11 bases separating them. CDR3 length: 12 residues. DNA for the CDR3: TGTGCCAGCCGTGGGGGATTCTACGAGCAGTACTTC. Protein: CASRGGFYEQYF.

By share, this clone counts as medium-sized (0.01 to 0.1%). The V gene is TRBV5-1, the J gene TRBJ2-2; 10 bases fit TRBD1. The junction had 4 bases not matched to a gene; V was cut back by 5 bases and J by 6 bases. The CDR3 loop spans 14 amino acids. Per the germline V gene, CDR1 is SGHRS and CDR2 is YFSETQ. The CDR3 DNA reads as TGCGCCAGCAGTGAGGACAGGGGGGCCGGGGAGCTGTTTTTT. Protein sequence: CASSEDRGAGELFF.